A single sample gave rise to the 8 T cell receptor beta chains below, sequenced in a study of blood T cell repertoires in COVID-19. Here immunoSEQ multiplex PCR was the method, and the copy in TCRdb shows in-frame clones only, minus some. In the table there are over 200,000 clones, 88% of which are singletons. Input material: peripheral blood. The receptors originated from a woman in her sixties or seventies with acute or convalescent COVID-19.

Concerning this clone: At one boundary the junction diverges from the germline segment, which might be a read error. The genes are TRBV9 and TRBJ2-2; tentatively, D is TRBD2 (5 bases). Germline lookup yields CDR1 SGDLS and CDR2 YYNGEE. CDR3 length: 14 residues. CDR3 nucleotides: TGTGCCAGCAGCGTAGCCGGGAACGCCGGGGAGCTGTTTTTT. It specifies CASSVAGNAGELFF.

The chain couples TRBV7-9 to TRBJ2-1; TRBD1 might be the D (6 bases). V was trimmed by 6 bases and J by 2 bases, leaving 11 bases between them. Per germline, CDR1 SEHNR and CDR2 FQNEAQ (reference sequence). The CDR3 is 14 residues long. The CDR3 loop is CASRSGVPYNEQFF. The CDR3 nucleotides are TGTGCCAGCAGATCAGGGGTCCCCTACAATGAGCAGTTCTTC.

The chain is built from TRBV5-1 and TRBJ2-6; D gene uncertain. V lost 0 bases and J 1 base, leaving 5 bases between the germline ends. Germline-derived CDR1 and CDR2 are SGHRS and YFSETQ. This CDR3 contains 15 residues. CDR3 in amino acids: CASSLVPSGANVLTF. The CDR3 DNA sequence: TGCGCCAGCAGCTTGGTCCCTTCTGGGGCCAACGTCCTGACTTTC.

This clone was counted a few times. CDR3 in amino acids: CASSIGTGGNSPLHF. The CDR3 DNA sequence: TGTGCCAGTAGTATTGGGACAGGGGGCAATTCACCCCTCCACTTT. V usage is TRBV19 and J usage is TRBJ1-6; 12 nucleotides agree with TRBD1. The CDR3 loop spans 15 amino acids. The V gene's germline CDR1 is LNHDA and CDR2 SQIVND (reference sequence). V shed 3 bases and J 7 bases; nucleotides not matched to a gene: 1.

The V and J genes are TRBV28 and TRBJ1-2; D may be TRBD1 (5 bases). In germline, CDR1 is MDHEN, CDR2 SYDVKM. Trimming took 1 base from V and 8 from J, leaving 11 bases between them. This CDR3 has 13 amino acids. This chain's CDR3 is CASSLSGKGGYTF. CDR3 DNA: TGTGCCAGCAGTTTATCAGGGAAAGGGGGCTACACCTTC.

The chain links TRBV19 to TRBJ2-2; D uncertain. Trimming removed 6 bases at V and 1 base at J, with 15 bases between. This CDR3 is built from 16 residues. The germline V gene has CDR1 LNHDA and CDR2 SQIVND (reference sequence). This chain's CDR3 is CASRPLGGLNTGELFF. CDR3 coding DNA: TGTGCCAGTAGGCCTCTTGGCGGTCTGAACACCGGGGAGCTGTTTTTT.

This chain joins TRBV12-3 or TRBV12-4 and TRBJ1-1, with no clear D. V gave up 3 bases and J gave up 4 bases, with 9 bases separating them. The CDR3 runs 13 residues. DNA of the CDR3: TGTGCCAGCAGTTTTTATACGGGCACTGAAGCTTTCTTT. Protein sequence: CASSFYTGTEAFF.

This CDR3 is CASSGAPNYGYTF. CDR3 coding DNA: TGCGCCAGCAGTGGGGCACCTAACTATGGCTACACCTTC. The chain is built from TRBV5-1 and TRBJ1-2, with a tentative D call TRBD1 (5 bases). V was shortened by 5 bases and J by 0 bases, with 8 bases between the two germline ends. The CDR3 loop spans 13 amino acids. From germline, CDR1 is SGHRS and CDR2 YFSETQ.